Listed below are T cell receptor beta chains from one sample, sequenced in a study of beta chain features in type 1 diabetes. The repertoire was sequenced with immunoSEQ multiplex PCR; TCRdb's copy has only in-frame clones and lacks some. The sample consists of tens of thousands of clones, 65% to 70% of them appearing once. The specimen sequenced was Tregs from blood. All receptors come from a man in his thirties or forties with type 1 diabetes. Some clones in this sample may be carry-over from other donors' samples. CDR3s include the opening cysteine and the closing phenylalanine or tryptophan. D genes are given only for firm matches. The listing skips clone size in some rows; elsewhere it reads once, few, many or a size class.

clone_size	v_call	d_call	j_call	cdr3_aa	cdr3_nt
once	TRBV7-7	TRBD2	TRBJ2-1	CASSQPGTSGPSSYNEQFF	TGTGCTAGCAGCCAACCCGGGACTAGCGGGCCAAGCTCCTACAATGAGCAGTTCTTC
NA	TRBV9	NA	TRBJ2-3	CASSLSGRGIDTQYF	TGTGCCAGCAGCTTGAGCGGCAGGGGCATAGATACGCAGTATTTT
NA	TRBV5-1	TRBD1	TRBJ2-7	CASSSQGGTYEQYF	TGCGCCAGCAGCTCACAGGGGGGCACCTACGAGCAGTACTTC
NA	TRBV30	NA	TRBJ2-7	CAWQDYEQYF	TGTGCCTGGCAGGATTACGAGCAGTACTTC
NA	TRBV6-4	NA	TRBJ2-1	CASSSRLYNEQFF	TGTGCCAGCAGTAGTCGACTATACAATGAGCAGTTCTTC
NA	TRBV5-5	TRBD2	TRBJ2-1	CASSFLPGLAGVEQFF	TGTGCCAGCAGCTTCCTTCCGGGACTAGCGGGGGTAGAGCAGTTCTTC
NA	TRBV4-3	TRBD2	TRBJ2-7	CASSQNGGGAYEQYF	TGCGCCAGCAGCCAAAACGGGGGGGGAGCCTACGAGCAGTACTTC
once	TRBV4-1	TRBD2	TRBJ2-6	CASSQETLAGLSGANVLTF	TGCGCCAGCAGCCAAGAGACACTAGCGGGGCTCTCTGGGGCCAACGTCCTGACTTTC
NA	TRBV18	NA	TRBJ2-3	CASSPQTRPSTDTQYF	TGTGCCAGCTCTCCTCAGACACGTCCTAGCACAGATACGCAGTATTTT
few	TRBV5-1	TRBD2	TRBJ2-2	CASSSGLAQQGELFF	TGCGCCAGCAGCTCAGGACTAGCGCAACAAGGGGAGCTGTTTTTT
NA	TRBV19	NA	TRBJ2-2	CASSSQVNTGELFF	TGTGCCAGTAGTTCACAGGTGAACACCGGGGAGCTGTTTTTT
NA	TRBV19	NA	TRBJ2-7	CASSTQGPGEQYF	TGTGCCAGTAGTACCCAGGGGCCTGGCGAGCAGTACTTC
NA	TRBV2	TRBD1	TRBJ2-1	CASTPDRGTDNEQFF	TGTGCCAGCACCCCGGACAGGGGAACTGACAATGAGCAGTTCTTC
NA	TRBV5-5	TRBD1	TRBJ2-7	CASSSRTGGPHEQYF	TGTGCCAGCAGCTCAAGGACAGGGGGCCCTCACGAGCAGTACTTC
few	TRBV6-5	NA	TRBJ1-1	CASSQERGTEAFF	TGTGCCAGCAGTCAAGAAAGGGGCACTGAAGCTTTCTTT
NA	TRBV18	TRBD2	TRBJ2-3	CASSATSGGEQYF	TGTGCCAGCTCGGCGACTAGCGGGGGCGAGCAGTATTTT
NA	TRBV18	NA	TRBJ2-5	CASSPTRGRETQYF	TGTGCCAGCTCACCGACAAGGGGCCGTGAGACCCAGTACTTC
once	TRBV18	TRBD1	TRBJ1-6	CASSETGPYNSPLHF	TGTGCCAGCTCAGAGACAGGGCCCTATAATTCACCCCTCCACTTT
few	TRBV5-1	TRBD1	TRBJ1-1	CASSFYRGGTEAFF	TGCGCCAGCAGCTTCTACAGGGGAGGCACTGAAGCTTTCTTT
NA	TRBV30	NA	TRBJ1-2	CAWTRGSNYGYTF	TGTGCCTGGACGAGAGGCTCCAACTATGGCTACACCTTC
few	TRBV6-5	NA	TRBJ2-2	CASTFLGVTGELFF	TGTGCCAGCACCTTCCTAGGGGTTACCGGGGAGCTGTTTTTT
medium-sized	TRBV4-1	TRBD2	TRBJ2-3	CASSQGSTSGETDTQYF	TGCGCCAGCAGCCAAGGTTCGACTAGCGGGGAGACAGATACGCAGTATTTT
NA	TRBV7-9	NA	TRBJ2-5	CASSWDTETQYF	TGTGCCAGCAGCTGGGACACAGAGACCCAGTACTTC
NA	TRBV6-5	NA	TRBJ1-5	CASSLQGGNQPQHF	TGTGCCAGCAGCCTACAGGGAGGCAATCAGCCCCAGCATTTT
NA	TRBV6-1	NA	TRBJ1-5	CASSEFSSNQPQHF	TGTGCCAGCAGTGAATTCAGTAGCAATCAGCCCCAGCATTTT
NA	TRBV7-2	NA	TRBJ2-7	CASSLLAFPYEQYF	TGTGCCAGCAGCCTACTAGCTTTTCCCTACGAGCAGTACTTC
NA	TRBV7-9	NA	TRBJ2-4	CASSSPQGYLAKNIQYF	TGTGCCAGCAGCTCACCGCAGGGTTACCTAGCCAAAAACATTCAGTACTTC
NA	TRBV2	NA	TRBJ1-2	CASSTQGDGYGYTF	TGTGCCAGCAGTACACAGGGAGATGGGTATGGCTACACCTTC
NA	TRBV7-3	NA	TRBJ2-1	CASSLTGGLNNEQFF	TGTGCCAGCAGCTTAACGGGGGGGCTGAACAATGAGCAGTTCTTC
NA	TRBV9	TRBD2	TRBJ2-3	CASSPGLDISTDTQYF	TGTGCCAGCAGCCCCGGACTAGACATTAGCACAGATACGCAGTATTTT
NA	TRBV2	NA	TRBJ1-4	CASSQQGGTNEKLFF	TGTGCCAGCAGTCAACAGGGTGGAACTAATGAAAAACTGTTTTTT